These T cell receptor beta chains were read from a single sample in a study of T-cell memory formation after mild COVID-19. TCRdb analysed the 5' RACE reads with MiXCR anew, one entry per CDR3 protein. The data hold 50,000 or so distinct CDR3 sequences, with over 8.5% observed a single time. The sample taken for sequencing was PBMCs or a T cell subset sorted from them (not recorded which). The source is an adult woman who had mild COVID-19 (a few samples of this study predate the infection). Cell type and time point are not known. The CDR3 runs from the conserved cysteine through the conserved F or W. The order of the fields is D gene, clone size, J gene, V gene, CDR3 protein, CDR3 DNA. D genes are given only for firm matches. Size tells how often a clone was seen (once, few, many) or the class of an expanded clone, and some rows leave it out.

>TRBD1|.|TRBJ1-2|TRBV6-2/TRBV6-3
CASRGTAQYGYTF
TGTGCCAGCAGGGGGACAGCCCAATATGGCTACACCTTC
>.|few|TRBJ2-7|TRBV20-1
CSARDYEQYF
TGCAGTGCTAGAGATTACGAGCAGTACTTC
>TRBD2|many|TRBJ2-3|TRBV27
CASRGLAGSTDTQYF
TGTGCCAGCAGGGGACTAGCGGGAAGCACAGATACGCAGTATTTT
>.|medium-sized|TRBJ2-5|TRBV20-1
CSAREPPAQYF
TGCAGTGCTAGAGAACCCCCTGCCCAGTACTTC
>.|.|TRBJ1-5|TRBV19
CAGATGFNQPQHF
TGTGCCGGAGCAACAGGGTTTAATCAGCCCCAGCATTTT
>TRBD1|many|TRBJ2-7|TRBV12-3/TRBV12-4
CASSENRGEQYF
TGTGCCAGCAGTGAAAACAGGGGCGAGCAGTACTTC
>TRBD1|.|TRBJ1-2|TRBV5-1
CASSRTGGIYGYTF
TGCGCCAGCAGCCGCACAGGGGGTATCTATGGCTACACCTTC
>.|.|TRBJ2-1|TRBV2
CASSEVGGPVEQFF
TGTGCCAGCAGTGAAGTGGGGGGGCCGGTTGAGCAGTTCTTC
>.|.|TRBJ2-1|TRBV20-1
CSARVPGTQYNEQFF
TGCAGTGCTAGAGTTCCCGGGACTCAGTACAATGAGCAGTTCTTC
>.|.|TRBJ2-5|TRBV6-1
CASSGSGTPLGRGGEDTQYF
TGTGCCAGCAGTGGATCCGGGACCCCATTGGGGAGGGGGGGAGAAGATACCCAGTACTTC
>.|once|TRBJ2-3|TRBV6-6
CASRDYHTDTQYF
TGTGCCAGCAGGGACTACCACACAGATACGCAGTATTTT
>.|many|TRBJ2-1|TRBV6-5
CASRNADGFYNEQFF
TGTGCCAGCAGGAACGCGGACGGCTTCTACAATGAGCAGTTCTTC
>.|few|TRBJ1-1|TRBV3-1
CASSQGEEGNTEAFF
TGTGCCAGCAGCCAAGGGGAGGAGGGTAACACTGAAGCTTTCTTT
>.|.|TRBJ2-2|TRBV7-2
CASSLQRRGTGELFF
TGTGCCAGCAGCCTCCAGCGGAGGGGCACCGGGGAGCTGTTTTTT
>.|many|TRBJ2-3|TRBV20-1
CSAPGRTDTQYF
TGCAGTGCCCCGGGAAGGACAGATACGCAGTATTTT
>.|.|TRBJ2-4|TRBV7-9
CASSPQASGPVKNIQYF
TGTGCCAGCAGCCCCCAGGCCAGCGGGCCAGTCAAAAACATTCAGTACTTC
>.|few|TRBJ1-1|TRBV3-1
CASSQVGPVTEAFF
TGTGCCAGCAGCCAAGTTGGACCGGTCACTGAAGCTTTCTTT
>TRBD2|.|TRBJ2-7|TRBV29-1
CSVWPIGGSYEQYF
TGCAGCGTTTGGCCGATCGGGGGGTCCTACGAGCAGTACTTC
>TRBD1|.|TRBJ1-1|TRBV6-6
CASQTGGVYATEAFF
TGTGCCAGTCAGACAGGGGGCGTGTATGCGACTGAAGCTTTCTTT
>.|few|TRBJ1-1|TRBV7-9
CASSLEVTEAFF
TGTGCCAGCAGCCTGGAGGTCACTGAAGCTTTCTTT
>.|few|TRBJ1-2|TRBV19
CASSNRVSYGYTF
TGTGCCAGTAGCAACAGGGTGAGCTATGGCTACACCTTC
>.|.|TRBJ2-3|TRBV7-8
CASSLDSETTSTDTQYF
TGTGCCAGCAGCTTGGATTCAGAGACCACTAGCACAGATACGCAGTATTTT
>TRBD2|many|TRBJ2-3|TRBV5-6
CASSLERETTDTQYF
TGTGCCAGCAGCTTGGAGCGGGAAACCACAGATACGCAGTATTTT
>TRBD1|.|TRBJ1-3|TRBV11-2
CASSGDRSSGNTIYF
TGTGCCAGCAGCGGGGACAGGAGCTCTGGAAACACCATATATTTT
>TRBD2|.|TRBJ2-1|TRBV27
CASSLLVGTSGRAGNEQFF
TGTGCCAGCAGTTTATTGGTCGGGACTAGCGGGAGGGCCGGTAATGAGCAGTTCTTC
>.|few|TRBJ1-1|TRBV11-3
CASSHERGEAFF
TGTGCCAGCAGCCACGAGAGGGGTGAAGCTTTCTTT
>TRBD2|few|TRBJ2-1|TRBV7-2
CASSPIIAGVKFF
TGTGCCAGCAGCCCGATAATAGCGGGAGTTAAGTTCTTC
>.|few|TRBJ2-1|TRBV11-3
CASRSGRYNEQFF
TGTGCCAGCAGATCCGGGCGTTACAATGAGCAGTTCTTC
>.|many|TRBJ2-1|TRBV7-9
CASSPHVQGLNEQFF
TGTGCCAGCAGCCCGCACGTCCAGGGTCTCAATGAGCAGTTCTTC
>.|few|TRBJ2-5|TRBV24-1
CATSDWSQETQYF
TGTGCCACCAGTGATTGGTCCCAAGAGACCCAGTACTTC
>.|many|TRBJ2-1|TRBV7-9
CASSGTPSSYNEQFF
TGTGCCAGCTCCGGGACTCCGAGCTCCTACAATGAGCAGTTCTTC
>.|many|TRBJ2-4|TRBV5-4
CASSLPGDRAKNIQYF
TGTGCCAGCAGCTTACCTGGGGATAGGGCCAAAAACATTCAGTACTTC
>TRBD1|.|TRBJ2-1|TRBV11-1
CASSKTGYDEQFF
TGTGCCAGCAGCAAGACAGGGTATGATGAGCAGTTCTTC
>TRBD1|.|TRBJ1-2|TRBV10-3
CAISEHGTADRSYTF
TGTGCCATCAGTGAGCATGGGACAGCCGATAGAAGCTACACCTTC
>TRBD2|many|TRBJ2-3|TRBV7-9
CASTPWRGGSDTQYF
TGTGCCAGCACCCCTTGGCGGGGGGGCTCGGATACGCAGTATTTT
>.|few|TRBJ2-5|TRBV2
CASRGEWETQYF
TGTGCCAGCAGGGGAGAGTGGGAGACCCAGTACTTC
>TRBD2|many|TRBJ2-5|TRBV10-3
CAISDLARGGKETQYF
TGTGCCATCAGTGATCTTGCGCGGGGGGGGAAAGAGACCCAGTACTTC
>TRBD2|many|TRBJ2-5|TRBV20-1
CSASTSGRSPETQYF
TGCAGTGCTTCGACTAGCGGGAGATCCCCAGAGACCCAGTACTTC
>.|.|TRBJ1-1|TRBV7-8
CASKKGTPNTEAFF
TGTGCCAGCAAAAAGGGGACACCGAACACTGAAGCTTTCTTT
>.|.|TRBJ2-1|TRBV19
CASASGHFSYNEQFF
TGTGCCAGTGCTTCGGGACACTTCTCCTACAATGAGCAGTTCTTC
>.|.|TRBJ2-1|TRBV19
CASSSGNLYNEQFF
TGTGCCAGTAGTTCAGGAAACCTTTACAATGAGCAGTTCTTC